Listed here are 32 T cell receptor beta chains from one sample, sequenced in a study of immune cell composition in non-small cell lung cancer (dated by TCRdb to 2016 to 2017). Receptor libraries were prepared by the immunoSEQ multiplex PCR assay. TCRdb provides this immuneACCESS table in a form limited to in-frame rearrangements. Some clones are lacking; in checked studies, under half of them reflect an unresolved V gene, and why the rest are absent is not known. A total of 3,500 to 4,500 clones appear in this sample, roughly 77% of them only once. The ten largest clonotypes hold approximately 22% of the sample. Sequencing input: lung tumor tissue. These receptors all stem from a human donor with non-small cell lung cancer.

The chain carries TRBV29-1 and TRBJ2-7, with D perhaps TRBD2 (6 bases). This CDR3 contains 13 residues. Germline V gives CDR1 SQVTM, CDR2 ANQGSEA. Trimming took off 7 bases at V and 4 bases at J, with 17 bases between the two ends. The CDR3 is CSAYLGGEYEQYF. The CDR3 region has the DNA TGCAGCGCCTATCTAGGAGGGGAGTACGAGCAGTACTTC.

This clone was seen only a few times. This chain uses TRBV19 with TRBJ1-5; no reliable D call. CDR3 size: 16 residues. Trimming shortened V by 3 bases and J by 4 bases, and 16 bases separated the two germline ends. Germline V gene data show CDR1 as LNHDA and CDR2 as SQIVND (reference sequence). CDR3 sequence reads: CASSILDPSSNQPQHF. CDR3 sequence (DNA): TGTGCCAGTAGTATCCTCGACCCTTCTTCAAATCAGCCCCAGCATTTT.

This rearrangement joins TRBV2 to TRBJ2-1; D gene ambiguous. The CDR3 has 13 residues. From germline, CDR1 is SNHLY and CDR2 FYNNEI. V was cut by 6 bases and J by 6 bases, with 12 bases left in between. CDR3: CASRPRIFNEQFF. CDR3 DNA sequence: TGTGCCAGCAGGCCTCGAATATTCAATGAGCAGTTCTTC.

Relative to its sample, this clone is large. The V call is TRBV7-2, the J call TRBJ2-7, with TRBD2 identical over 12 bases. Trimming removed 1 base from V and 3 bases from J; junction bases left unmatched: 13. This CDR3 is 19 amino acids long. The germline gives CDR1 SGHTA, CDR2 FQGNSA. The DNA of the CDR3 is TGTGCCAGCAGCTTAGAATCGACTAGCGGGAGTAGACAGGACTACGAGCAGTACTTC. Translation: CASSLESTSGSRQDYEQYF.

The genes are TRBV11-1 and TRBJ1-1; D not certain. Per germline, CDR1 SGHAT and CDR2 FQDESV (reference sequence). V shed 5 bases and J shed 1 base, with 14 bases lying between them. The CDR3 runs 15 residues. The CDR3 DNA reads as TGTGCCAGCAGCCCCCTACCCTTGGGGAACACTGAAGCTTTCTTT. It yields the protein CASSPLPLGNTEAFF.

The rearrangement uses TRBV30 and TRBJ1-1, with D unclear. CDR1 and CDR2 (germline): GTSNPN, SVGIG (reference sequence). Between the trimmed V and J ends, which lost 3 bases and 4 bases, there was a span of 12 bases. The CDR3 has 13 amino acids. DNA of the CDR3: TGTGCCTGGAGCGGGAACGGGATCACTGAAGCTTTCTTT. Its protein product is CAWSGNGITEAFF.

The chain couples TRBV29-1 to TRBJ1-6; D unclear. CDR1 is SQVTM and CDR2 is ANQGSEA in the germline V gene. This CDR3 is built from 13 residues. V was pared by 6 bases and J by 9 bases, with 15 bases between. The CDR3, as DNA: TGCAGCGTCCTGAGTGAAGCAGCTTCACCCCTCCACTTT. Amino acids: CSVLSEAASPLHF.

The chain couples TRBV7-3 to TRBJ2-7; D may be TRBD2 (7 bases). V gave up 1 base and J gave up 6 bases, with 10 bases separating them. The CDR3 runs to 13 residues. Germline V gene data show CDR1 as SGHTA and CDR2 as FQGTGA. The CDR3 sequence: CASSLIGGAEQYF. The CDR3, as DNA: TGTGCCAGCAGCTTAATTGGGGGGGCCGAGCAGTACTTC.

This chain links TRBV6-5 with TRBJ2-7; either TRBD1 or TRBD2 may supply D (6 bases each). The CDR3 extends over 15 amino acids. Between the trimmed V and J ends, which lost 1 base and 4 bases, there was a span of 14 bases. CDR1 and CDR2 from the germline V gene are MNHEY and SVGAGI. CDR3 DNA sequence: TGTGCCAGCAGTTACTTGATCGGGGGCGGATACGAGCAGTACTTC. Translating gives CASSYLIGGGYEQYF.

V usage is TRBV7-3 and J usage is TRBJ2-1, with 7 bases matching TRBD1. J was trimmed by 2 bases and V by 5 bases; bases with no gene match: 9. Germline V CDR1 and CDR2: SGHTA, FQGTGA. This CDR3 region has 16 residues. This CDR3 reads CASSRLGQIPYNEQFF. The DNA of the CDR3 is TGTGCCAGCAGCCGATTGGGACAGATCCCCTACAATGAGCAGTTCTTC.

This clone was recorded a few times. The V and J genes are TRBV6-6 and TRBJ1-2; D unclear. This CDR3 contains 15 residues. V lost 4 bases, J lost 3 bases, and 15 bases lay in between. The germline gives CDR1 MNHNY, CDR2 SVGAGI (reference sequence). The CDR3 protein is CASSSEKTDHYGYTF. As DNA, the CDR3 is TGTGCCAGCAGTTCAGAGAAAACAGACCACTATGGCTACACCTTC.

A single count supports this clone. The rearrangement uses TRBV9 and TRBJ2-3; D is undetermined. The germline V gene encodes CDR1 SGDLS and CDR2 YYNGEE. Trimming shortened V by 3 bases and J by 0 bases, and 11 bases separated the two germline ends. The CDR3 is 15 residues long. The CDR3 region is CASSEDLASTDTQYF. Here the CDR3 DNA reads TGTGCCAGCAGCGAAGACTTGGCTAGCACAGATACGCAGTATTTT.

This sequence joins TRBV29-1 and TRBJ1-3; the D is unclear. Looked up from germline, CDR1 is SQVTM and CDR2 is ANQGSEA. V lost 6 bases and J lost 8, with 17 bases in between. This CDR3 contains 13 residues. CDR3 in DNA: TGCAGCGTCCTCCGGGATGGTGGCGACACCATATATTTT. Translation gives CSVLRDGGDTIYF.

This rearrangement joins TRBV16 to TRBJ2-5, with 9 bases matching TRBD2. This CDR3 has 16 residues. V was clipped by 6 bases and J by 2 bases; unmatched bases: 10. Germline lookup yields CDR1 KGHSY and CDR2 FQNENV. The CDR3 nucleotides read TGTGCCAGCAGTCCCCTAGCGGGGAACAAACAAGAGACCCAGTACTTC. Its protein is CASSPLAGNKQETQYF.

The gene calls are TRBV6-5 and TRBJ1-5; D gene unclear. The germline V gene encodes CDR1 MNHEY and CDR2 SVGAGI. CDR3 length: 15 amino acids. V lost 8 bases to trimming and J lost 0 bases, with 14 bases between them. Written as DNA, the CDR3 is TGTGCCAGCTCTAATACCGGGATTAGCAATCAGCCCCAGCATTTT. Its translation is CASSNTGISNQPQHF.

The V gene is TRBV4-2, the J gene TRBJ2-7, with 7 bases fitting TRBD2. The CDR3 is 16 amino acids. Germline assignment: CDR1 LGHNA and CDR2 YNFKEQ. The ends lost 0 bases at V and 4 bases at J; junction bases unmatched: 9. The CDR3 nucleotides read TGTGCCAGCAGCCAAGAATTTAGGCGGGGGTCATACGAGCAGTACTTC. Residues: CASSQEFRRGSYEQYF.

The V and J genes are TRBV6-5 and TRBJ2-2; D might be TRBD2 (5 bases). CDR1 and CDR2 from the germline V gene are MNHEY and SVGAGI. With 4 bases removed from V and 6 bases from J, the gap between germline ends came to 9 bases. This CDR3 is built from 13 residues. CDR3 nucleotides: TGTGCCAGCAGTTGGCGGGCAGCCGGGGAGCTGTTTTTT. Its protein is CASSWRAAGELFF.

This sequence joins TRBV4-2 and TRBJ1-3; D unclear. Germline values: CDR1 LGHNA, CDR2 YNFKEQ. Deletions cut 0 bases from V and 4 bases from J, with 22 bases between. The CDR3 totals 19 residues. Written as DNA, the CDR3 is TGTGCCAGCAGCCAAGATTGGTCAGCTCTGGTGGGCACGGGAAACACCATATATTTT. Protein: CASSQDWSALVGTGNTIYF.

This chain connects TRBV19 to TRBJ2-2, with a possible D match to TRBD1 (5 bases). The germline gives CDR1 LNHDA, CDR2 SQIVND (reference sequence). Trimming removed 6 bases from V and 3 bases from J, with 17 bases in between. The CDR3 is 16 residues long. As DNA, the CDR3 is TGTGCCAGTAGAAGGGGCAGGGTTAAGGACACCGGGGAGCTGTTTTTT. Translated, it gives CASRRGRVKDTGELFF. Together with reference TRBV19 and TRBJ2-2, the CDR3 gives the full variable domain: DGGITQSPKYLFRKEGQNVTLSCEQNLNHDAMYWYRQDPGQGLRLIYYSQIVNDFQKGDIAEGYSVSREKKESFPLTVTSAQKNPTAFYLCASRRGRVKDTGELFFGEGSRLTVL.

The chain is built from TRBV27 and TRBJ1-3; D uncertain. Germline loops: CDR1 MNHEY, CDR2 SMNVEV (reference sequence). Trimming stripped 3 bases from V and 2 bases from J, with 8 bases between. The CDR3 sequence is 14 residues long. This CDR3 is CASSFRAAGNTIYF. CDR3 nucleotide sequence: TGTGCCAGCAGTTTTCGTGCCGCTGGAAACACCATATATTTT.

V gene TRBV5-1 combines with J gene TRBJ2-7; 7 bases align to TRBD2. V dropped 1 base and J dropped 0; count of bases not matched to a gene: 19. The length of the CDR3 is 20 residues. Per germline, CDR1 SGHRS and CDR2 YFSETQ. The CDR3 nucleotides are TGCGCCAGCAGCTTGCGATCCCGTGAGACTAGCTTTTTCGGCTCCTACGAGCAGTACTTC. Its protein is CASSLRSRETSFFGSYEQYF.

The chain carries TRBV29-1 and TRBJ2-1, with D tentatively TRBD1 (6 bases). The V and J ends lost 8 bases and 6 bases respectively, with 11 bases between them. CDR1 and CDR2 (germline): SQVTM, ANQGSEA. This CDR3 has 11 residues. CDR3 loop: CSSRGTNEQFF. In nucleotides, the CDR3 is TGCAGCTCGAGGGGGACCAATGAGCAGTTCTTC.

This chain links TRBV10-2 with TRBJ2-3; the D gene is possibly TRBD2 (7 bases). This CDR3 comprises 12 residues. V shed 7 bases and J shed 6 bases, with 11 bases lying between them. The germline gives CDR1 WSHSY, CDR2 SAAADI. In DNA form, the CDR3 reads TGCGCCAGCACTAGGGGGGGGGATACGCAGTATTTT. It codes for CASTRGGDTQYF.

The chain couples TRBV19 to TRBJ2-3; tentatively, D is TRBD1 (5 bases). Per the germline V gene, CDR1 is LNHDA and CDR2 is SQIVND (reference sequence). This CDR3 has 15 residues. V lost 6 bases to trimming and J lost 0 bases, with 13 bases between them. DNA of the CDR3: TGTGCCAGTAGCTCCTCCAGGGAAAGCACAGATACGCAGTATTTT. Protein product: CASSSSRESTDTQYF.

This clone appeared a single time. The rearrangement uses TRBV6-1 and TRBJ1-1; 9 bases map to TRBD1. Trimming at V came to 3 bases and at J to 4 bases, leaving 6 bases not matched to a gene. CDR1 is MNHNS and CDR2 is SASEGT in the germline V gene. The CDR3 is 15 residues long. DNA of the CDR3: TGTGCCAGCAGTGATGGGACAGGGCGGGTCACTGAAGCTTTCTTT. It yields the protein CASSDGTGRVTEAFF.

This clone was observed a few times. The chain has TRBV6-1 and TRBJ2-7; 11 bases are a match to TRBD2. V was clipped by 1 base and J by 0 bases; unmatched bases: 11. Germline V lookup: CDR1 MNHNS, CDR2 SASEGT. The CDR3 is made up of 19 amino acids. CDR3 in amino acids: CASSEGSPGLAGASYEQYF. CDR3 bases: TGTGCCAGCAGTGAAGGCTCCCCCGGACTAGCGGGCGCCTCCTACGAGCAGTACTTC.

This clone is a singleton in its sample. V gene TRBV27 combines with J gene TRBJ2-5; 9 bases are shared with TRBD1. Trimming removed 6 bases from V and 4 bases from J; junction bases left unmatched: 6. This CDR3 spans 14 amino acids. Per germline, CDR1 MNHEY and CDR2 SMNVEV (reference sequence). The CDR3 is CASSPGTGLETQYF. In DNA, the CDR3 is TGTGCCAGCAGCCCCGGGACAGGGTTAGAGACCCAGTACTTC.

The chain is built from TRBV10-3 and TRBJ1-3, with 9 bases that match TRBD1. CDR3 length equals 17 residues. The germline V gene encodes CDR1 ENHRY and CDR2 SYGVKD. The trim removed 0 bases at V and 0 bases at J, leaving 3 bases unmatched. The CDR3 DNA is TGTGCCATCAGTGAGTCCGGGACAGGGATCTCTGGAAACACCATATATTTT. Translated: CAISESGTGISGNTIYF.

J is TRBJ1-4 and V is TRBV5-5; D is perhaps TRBD1 (6 bases). CDR1 is SGHKS, CDR2 YYEKEE, per germline (reference sequence). The CDR3 is made up of 15 amino acids. Trimming pared 3 bases from V and 2 bases from J, leaving 11 bases between. The CDR3 region has the DNA TGTGCCAGCAGCTCGCCGACAGGTACTAATGAAAAACTGTTTTTT. This translates into CASSSPTGTNEKLFF.

V usage is TRBV11-2 and J usage is TRBJ1-2; 8 nucleotides line up with TRBD1. The CDR3 is 15 residues long. The germline V gene has CDR1 SGHAT and CDR2 FQNNGV. V gave up 2 bases and J gave up 4 bases; unmatched junction bases: 6. The CDR3 region is CASSLQGARGYGYTF. The CDR3 DNA reads as TGTGCCAGCAGCTTACAGGGGGCGCGAGGCTATGGCTACACCTTC.

The chain carries TRBV5-6 and TRBJ2-2; 7 bases agree with TRBD1. Germline V gene lookup returns CDR1 SGHDT and CDR2 YYEEEE. With V trimmed by 0 bases and J by 3 bases, 2 bases remained unmatched. The CDR3 consists of 15 residues. The chain's CDR3 is CASSLVQGDTGELFF. The DNA for the CDR3 is TGTGCCAGCAGCTTGGTCCAGGGGGACACCGGGGAGCTGTTTTTT. The whole variable domain, filled in from reference TRBV5-6 and TRBJ2-2, reads DAGVTQSPTHLIKTRGQQVTLRCSPKSGHDTVSWYQQALGQGPQFIFQYYEEEERQRGNFPDRFSGHQFPNYSSELNVNALLLGDSALYLCASSLVQGDTGELFFGEGSRLTVL.

This chain joins TRBV19 and TRBJ2-1; TRBD2 matches at 12 bases. This CDR3 contains 17 residues. V was pared by 2 bases and J by 6 bases, with 8 bases of the junction left unmatched. Germline V lookup: CDR1 LNHDA, CDR2 SQIVND (reference sequence). CDR3 residues: CASSIYPLAGGSNEQFF. DNA of the CDR3: TGTGCCAGTAGTATATACCCCCTAGCGGGGGGGAGCAATGAGCAGTTCTTC.